The 13 T cell receptor beta chains below were found in one sample sequenced in a study of T cells in Graves' hyperthyroidism and ophthalmopathy. The investigators amplified TCR beta CDR3 regions from RNA transcripts. With the HTBI primer set, the TCR CDR3 went through a first round of RT-PCR. TCRdb processed the multiplex PCR reads anew with MiXCR; each CDR3 protein has one entry. This repertoire shows more than 500,000 distinct CDR3 sequences, over 35% found once; its top ten account for about 45%. Specimen: peripheral blood or thyroid tissue (not recorded which). The source is an adult woman with Graves' disease, either hyperthyroidism or ophthalmopathy (not recorded which).

This clonotype was recorded a few times. The V gene is TRBV2, the J gene TRBJ1-5; D is unresolved. V was cut by 4 bases and J by 3 bases, with 10 bases left in between. This CDR3 has 14 residues. CDR1 and CDR2 (germline): SNHLY, FYNNEI. The CDR3 loop reads CASSAGTYNQPQHF. For the CDR3, the DNA is TGTGCCAGCAGTGCAGGAACCTACAATCAGCCCCAGCATTTT.

In its sample, this clonotype was seen once. The V gene is TRBV7-3, the J gene TRBJ2-6; 7 nucleotides match TRBD2. The length of the CDR3 is 18 residues. Germline assignment: CDR1 SGHTA and CDR2 FQGTGA. After removal of 1 base from V and 3 bases from J, the junction contained 9 bases not matched to a gene. The CDR3 here is CASSLRGTGGGGANVLTF. DNA for the CDR3: TGTGCCAGCAGCTTAAGGGGAACGGGAGGAGGTGGGGCCAACGTCCTGACTTTC.

This clonotype has a count of ten or more. J is TRBJ2-6 and V is TRBV19; 7 nucleotides agree with TRBD2. The germline CDR1 and CDR2 sequences are LNHDA and SQIVND (reference sequence). After removal of 3 bases from V and 1 base from J, the junction contained 6 bases not matched to a gene. The CDR3 totals 17 residues. CDR3: CASSMLWEGSGANVLTF. CDR3 in DNA: TGTGCCAGTAGTATGCTGTGGGAGGGTTCTGGGGCCAACGTCCTGACTTTC.

This clonotype has only a few counts. V usage is TRBV10-3 and J usage is TRBJ1-5; D gene ambiguous. The CDR3 contains 13 residues. V gave up 0 bases and J gave up 9 bases, with 9 bases separating them. CDR1 is ENHRY, CDR2 SYGVKD, per germline. CDR3 amino acids: CAISESTGSPQHF. CDR3 DNA: TGTGCCATCAGTGAGTCGACGGGTTCGCCCCAGCATTTT.

This rearrangement joins TRBV2 to TRBJ2-6; 11 nucleotides line up with TRBD1. The trim removed 8 bases at V and 11 bases at J, leaving 8 bases unmatched. Per germline, CDR1 SNHLY and CDR2 FYNNEI. The length of the CDR3 is 14 residues. The CDR3 nucleotides are TGTGCCAGCCTCCGGGACAGGGGGTCCTACGTCCTGACTTTC. The encoded protein is CASLRDRGSYVLTF.

The chain is built from TRBV29-1 and TRBJ2-5; D gene uncertain. Germline V gene sequence: CDR1 SQVTM, CDR2 ANQGSEA. The CDR3 extends over 13 amino acids. Trimming shortened V by 1 base and J by 5 bases, and 11 bases separated the two germline ends. CDR3 loop: CSVEVAGRETQYF. CDR3 nucleotides: TGCAGCGTTGAAGTGGCAGGACGGGAGACCCAGTACTTC.

As for this clonotype: It may be a read error: a sequence one base away is much more abundant. The chain is built from TRBV28 and TRBJ2-6; no firm D call. V shed 3 bases and J shed 0 bases, with 6 bases lying between them. The germline V gene encodes CDR1 MDHEN and CDR2 SYDVKM. This CDR3 region has 15 residues. The CDR3, as DNA: TGTGCCAGCAGTTTTTTAGCCTCTGGGGCCAACGTCCTGACTTTC. Translated, it gives CASSFLASGANVLTF.

This clonotype was detected only a few times. The V call is TRBV6-1, the J call TRBJ1-6; no reliable D call. Trimming left V 4 bases short and J 0 bases short, with 7 bases between. The CDR3 length is 15 residues. In germline, CDR1 is MNHNS, CDR2 SASEGT. The CDR3 nucleotides read TGTGCCAGCAGTGGACCGAGCTCCTATAATTCACCCCTCCACTTT. This codes for CASSGPSSYNSPLHF.

This clonotype was found many times. CDR3 sequence reads: CASSLKGGEKLFF. CDR3 nucleotides: TGTGCCAGCAGCTTAAAGGGGGGTGAAAAACTGTTTTTT. This chain joins TRBV7-2 and TRBJ1-4; a weak D match, TRBD1 (6 bases). V lost 2 bases, J lost 7 bases, and 8 bases lay in between. This CDR3 comprises 13 residues. Germline V gene sequence: CDR1 SGHTA, CDR2 FQGNSA.

The chain couples TRBV28 to TRBJ1-2, with unresolved D. Trimming left V 2 bases short and J 4 bases short, with 8 bases between. The germline CDR1 and CDR2 sequences are MDHEN and SYDVKM. The CDR3 runs 13 residues. The chain's CDR3 is CASSLLRAYGYTF. The CDR3 region has the DNA TGTGCCAGCAGTTTACTTCGGGCCTATGGCTACACCTTC.

The chain employs TRBV7-9 and TRBJ2-6, with unresolved D. CDR3 length: 13 amino acids. Per the germline V gene, CDR1 is SEHNR and CDR2 is FQNEAQ (reference sequence). Trimming took off 2 bases at V and 6 bases at J, with 5 bases between the two ends. The CDR3 is CASSLIEANVLTF. CDR3 coding DNA: TGTGCCAGCAGCTTAATCGAGGCCAACGTCCTGACTTTC.

The chain combines TRBV28 with TRBJ2-5, with 8 bases matching TRBD2. The germline CDR1 and CDR2 sequences are MDHEN and SYDVKM. CDR3 length: 13 residues. V dropped 8 bases and J dropped 1; count of bases not matched to a gene: 3. CDR3 sequence (DNA): TGTGCCAGCGATAGCGGGACCCAAGAGACCCAGTACTTC. This encodes CASDSGTQETQYF.

This clonotype has at least ten counts. The chain uses TRBV12-3 or TRBV12-4 and TRBJ1-2, with D maybe TRBD1 (6 bases). The CDR3 is made up of 18 amino acids. V was cut by 8 bases and J by 0 bases, with 25 bases left in between. In DNA, the CDR3 is TGTGCCAGCTCAGTTTCTTGGGGGCGCAGGGAAGCTAACTATGGCTACACCTTC. Protein sequence: CASSVSWGRREANYGYTF.